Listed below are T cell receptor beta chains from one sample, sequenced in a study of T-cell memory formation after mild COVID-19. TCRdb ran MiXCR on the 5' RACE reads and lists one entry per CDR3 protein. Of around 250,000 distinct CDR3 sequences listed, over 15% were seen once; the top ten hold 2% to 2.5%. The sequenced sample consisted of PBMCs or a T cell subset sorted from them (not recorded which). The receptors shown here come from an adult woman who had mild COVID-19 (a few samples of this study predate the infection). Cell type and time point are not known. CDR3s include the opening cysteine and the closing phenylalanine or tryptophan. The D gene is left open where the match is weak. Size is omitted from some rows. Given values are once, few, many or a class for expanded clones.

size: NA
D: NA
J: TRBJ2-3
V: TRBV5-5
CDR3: CASTPPRAGTDTQYF
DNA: TGTGCCAGCACCCCCCCCCGGGCAGGCACAGATACGCAGTATTTT

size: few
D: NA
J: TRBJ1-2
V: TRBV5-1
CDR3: CASRLRQAVNYGYTF
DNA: TGCGCCAGCAGACTACGACAGGCGGTGAACTATGGCTACACCTTC

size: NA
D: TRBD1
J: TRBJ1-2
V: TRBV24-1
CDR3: CATSRDRDYGYTF
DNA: TGTGCCACAAGCCGGGACAGGGACTATGGCTACACCTTC

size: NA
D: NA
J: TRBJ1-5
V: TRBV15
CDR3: CATSPAGNQPQHF
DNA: TGTGCCACCAGCCCCGCGGGCAATCAGCCCCAGCATTTT

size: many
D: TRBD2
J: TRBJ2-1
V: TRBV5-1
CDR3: CASSHTGLAGVYNEQFF
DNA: TGCGCCAGCAGCCATACGGGACTAGCGGGGGTCTACAATGAGCAGTTCTTC

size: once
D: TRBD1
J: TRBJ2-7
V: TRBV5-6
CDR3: CASSFSRTGGSYEQYF
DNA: TGTGCCAGCAGCTTTTCCAGGACAGGGGGCTCCTACGAGCAGTACTTC

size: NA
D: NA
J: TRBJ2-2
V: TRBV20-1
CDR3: CSARRRGGVVGELFF
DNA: TGCAGTGCTAGACGGCGGGGCGGGGTGGTCGGGGAGCTGTTTTTT

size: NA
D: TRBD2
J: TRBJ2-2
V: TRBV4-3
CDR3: CASSQLTSGRPGELFF
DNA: TGCGCCAGCAGCCAATTGACTAGCGGGAGGCCCGGGGAGCTGTTTTTT

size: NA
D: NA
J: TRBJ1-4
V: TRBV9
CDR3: CASSTSGGKLFF
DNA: TGTGCCAGCAGTACGAGCGGGGGAAAACTGTTTTTT

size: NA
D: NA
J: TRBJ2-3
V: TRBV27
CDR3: CASSPPRRADTQYF
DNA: TGTGCCAGCAGTCCTCCAAGGAGGGCAGATACGCAGTATTTT

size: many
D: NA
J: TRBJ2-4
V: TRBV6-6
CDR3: CASSYLEGVNIQYF
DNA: TGTGCCAGCAGTTACCTAGAAGGGGTAAACATTCAGTACTTC

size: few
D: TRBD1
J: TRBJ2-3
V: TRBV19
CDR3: CASSWTGGAALSTDTQYF
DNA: TGTGCCAGTAGCTGGACAGGGGGCGCCGCTCTCTCCACAGATACGCAGTATTTT

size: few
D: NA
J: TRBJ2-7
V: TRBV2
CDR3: CASSEAPGASYEQYF
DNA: TGTGCCAGCAGTGAAGCGCCAGGCGCCTCCTACGAGCAGTACTTC

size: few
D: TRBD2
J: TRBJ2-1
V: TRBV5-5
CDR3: CASSAEVRTSAYNEQFF
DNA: TGTGCCAGCAGCGCGGAGGTAAGGACTAGCGCTTACAATGAGCAGTTCTTC

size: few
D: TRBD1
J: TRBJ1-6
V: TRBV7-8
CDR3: CASSLATRQGNSPLHF
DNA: TGTGCCAGCAGCTTAGCGACGAGACAGGGGAACTCACCCCTCCACTTT

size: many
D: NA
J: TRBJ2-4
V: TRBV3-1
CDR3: CASSQAGVNIQYF
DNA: TGTGCCAGCAGCCAAGCAGGGGTCAACATTCAGTACTTC

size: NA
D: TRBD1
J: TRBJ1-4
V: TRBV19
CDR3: CASSSRDSLNEKLFF
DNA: TGTGCCAGTAGTTCCCGGGACAGCCTTAATGAAAAACTGTTTTTT

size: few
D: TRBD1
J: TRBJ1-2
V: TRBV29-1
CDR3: CSVEDPNRGGYGYTF
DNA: TGCAGCGTTGAAGATCCGAACAGGGGAGGGTATGGCTACACCTTC

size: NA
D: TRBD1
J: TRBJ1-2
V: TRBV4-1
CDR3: CASSPLRTGGVDGYTF
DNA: TGCGCCAGCAGCCCCCTAAGAACAGGGGGCGTTGATGGCTACACCTTC